This TCR beta chain was sequenced during a study of shared clonotypes between healthy human individuals. Sorted subsets were amplified in replicate PCRs using 200 to 250 ng DNA, some 31,000 T cell genomes. Measured with immunoSEQ multiplex PCR; TCRdb has only the in-frame clones, and not every one. The table has approximately 590,000 clones, just under 97% seen once. Naive CD8 cells, CD45RO-negative and positively selected for CCR7, excluded terminally differentiated effector memory CD45RA+ cells. V shed 6 bases and J shed 6 bases, with 21 bases lying between them. The germline gives CDR1 WNHNN, CDR2 SYGVQD (reference sequence). The CDR3 is 15 residues long.

The rearrangement links TRBV10-1 to TRBJ2-7; the D gene could be TRBD1 or TRBD2 (5 bases each). Sequences were obtained from naive CD8+ T cells sorted from blood. The receptor was derived from a woman aged 25 to 39 in good health. The CDR3 sequence is CASSRHLGRTSEQYF. The CDR3 coding sequence is TGCGCCAGCAGCCGCCATCTGGGACGGACAAGCGAGCAGTACTTC.